This note documents a single TCR beta chain sequence. Sequenced by immunoSEQ multiplex PCR; TCRdb stores in-frame clones only, minus some. Of approximately 7,300 clones listed, roughly four fifths are singletons. The data were taken from a study of tumor T cells in aggressive B-cell lymphoma. This TCR derives from an adult with diffuse large B cell lymphoma. The sample was tumor tissue.

The CDR3, as DNA: TGCGCCAGCAGCATACAGGGGGCATACACAGATACGCAGTATTTT. Protein product: CASSIQGAYTDTQYF. This chain joins TRBV5-1 and TRBJ2-3, with 9 bases matching TRBD1. V shed 4 bases and J 2 bases; nucleotides not matched to a gene: 5. Germline V gives CDR1 SGHRS, CDR2 YFSETQ. The CDR3 covers 15 residues.